Detailed here is one T cell receptor beta chain. The sample holds many counts of this clonotype. The antigen it binds to is not known. Per-base qualities were not stored, and no clone one base away is much larger. For the unsorted PBMC libraries, 2 million PBMCs were stored in RNAlater at -80 degrees C until RNA extraction and were used to generate the libraries. Peripheral blood underwent Ficoll-Hypaque density gradient centrifugation to isolate PBMCs, which were then cryopreserved in liquid nitrogen. cDNA was synthesized by template-switch 5'RACE using a primer with a 10-nucleotide random unique molecular identifier that tagged each TCR transcript. Every sequencing run yielded over 180 million TCR-beta sequences covering 15-18 subjects. The RNeasy kit was used to extract total RNA. The KAPA Real-time Library Amplification kit was used to amplify TCR-beta VDJ regions with primers targeting the TCR constant region and the 5'RACE anchor. A first PCR added sample indexes and Illumina adaptors, after which a second PCR increased the library yield. The roughly 650 bp TCR product was size-selected on a 2% E-gel SizeSelection system after Ampure bead purification. Library quality was checked on a Bioanalyzer, concentration was measured with Qubit, and libraries were quantified with the Kapa Library Quantification kit before pooling. An Illumina HiSeq 2500 sequenced the libraries paired-end 2 x 150 bp. To increase sequence diversity, roughly 24-32% phiX was spiked into each library pool. Per the original workflow: The UMI-based MiGEC pipeline processed quality-filtered reads and removed over 80% of raw TCR sequences during error correction. VDJ genes were aligned to IMGT germline references, and each clonotype was defined by a unique CDR3 amino acid sequence together with V-J genes. Clonal expansion, Shannon diversity and CDR3 relatedness (CalcPairwiseDistances, ClusterSamples) were evaluated with VDJtools, and phylogenetic trees were built with CLCbio workbench. Expanded clones were defined as having at least 8 unique UMIs, based on coefficient-of-variation modelling across technical triplicates. TCRdb trimmed public reads at Q25 via fastp, called clones via MiXCR and kept in-frame beta chains. Each CDR3 protein gets just one entry, which takes the most common genes and DNA from the rows behind it. TCRdb, not the authors, supplied the V and J calls. The sample table records approximately 23,000 distinct CDR3 sequences; more than 9% of these occur just once. The leading ten clones occupy less than 25% of the sample.

The data were taken from a study of neurological immune-mediated disorders (dated by TCRdb to about 2019). As for the study more broadly: The study compared peripheral blood TCR-beta repertoires of HTLV-I-associated myelopathy (HAM/TSP) patients, multiple sclerosis patients and healthy controls using UMI-based sequencing. Alongside PBMC samples, the set of about 100 TCR-beta libraries contained longitudinal samples, technical triplicates, and paired CD4+ and CD8+ T-cell subsets that had been sorted. The cohort included 60 to 75 subjects: some 14 with HAM/TSP, about 34 with multiple sclerosis, and some 20 healthy controls.

Here is what the overall study found, with its caveats: TCR clonal expansion was highest in HAM/TSP patients and lowest in MS patients, with MS patients falling below even healthy controls. Expanded clones from different subjects shared no identical CDR3 amino acid sequences, which suggests that TCR-beta repertoires were private in all groups.

The sample comprised PBMCs. The source is a woman in her sixties with HTLV-1-associated myelopathy (HAM/TSP).

The CDR3 amino acid sequence is: CAISESTVSGGDNEQFF. The base sequence is TGTGCCATCAGTGAGTCGACTGTTAGCGGGGGGGACAATGAGCAGTTCTTC. This receptor chain uses TRBV10-3 and TRBJ2-1, with 11 middle bases fitting TRBD2. V trim: 0 bases; J trim: 5 bases; unmatched bases: 6. The CDR3, from cysteine to phenylalanine, totals 17 residues. CDR3 DNA is the only sequence kept; it has 51 bases, read in frame from the first base. CDR1 ENHRY and CDR2 SYGVKD are derived from the germline V gene.